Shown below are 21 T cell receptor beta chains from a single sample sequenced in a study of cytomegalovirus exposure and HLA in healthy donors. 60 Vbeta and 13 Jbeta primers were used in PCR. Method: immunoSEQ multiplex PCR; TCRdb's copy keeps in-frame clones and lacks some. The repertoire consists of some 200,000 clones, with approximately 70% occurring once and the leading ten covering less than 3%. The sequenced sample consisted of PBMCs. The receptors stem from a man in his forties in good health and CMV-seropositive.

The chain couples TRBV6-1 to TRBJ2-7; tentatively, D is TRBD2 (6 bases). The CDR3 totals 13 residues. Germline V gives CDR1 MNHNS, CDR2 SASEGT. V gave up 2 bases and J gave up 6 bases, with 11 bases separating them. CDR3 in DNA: TGTGCCAGCAGTGAACCCGGGACTTTCGAGCAGTACTTC. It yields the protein CASSEPGTFEQYF.

The CDR3 sequence: CASSQDHGVGYGYTF. DNA of the CDR3: TGCGCCAGCAGCCAAGATCACGGGGTTGGGTATGGCTACACCTTC. J is TRBJ1-2 and V is TRBV4-3, with D uncertain. CDR1 and CDR2 from the germline V gene are LGHNA and YSLEER. V lost 0 bases to trimming and J lost 5 bases, with 13 bases between them. This CDR3 spans 15 amino acids.

The CDR3 DNA reads as TGTGCCAGCGCCGTAGCGGCTAGCTCCTACGAGCAGTACTTC. Translated, it gives CASAVAASSYEQYF. V is TRBV7-2 and J is TRBJ2-7; maybe TRBD2 (6 bases). Germline CDR1 and CDR2: SGHTA and FQGNSA. V shed 8 bases and J shed 0 bases, with 14 bases lying between them. This CDR3 has 14 residues.

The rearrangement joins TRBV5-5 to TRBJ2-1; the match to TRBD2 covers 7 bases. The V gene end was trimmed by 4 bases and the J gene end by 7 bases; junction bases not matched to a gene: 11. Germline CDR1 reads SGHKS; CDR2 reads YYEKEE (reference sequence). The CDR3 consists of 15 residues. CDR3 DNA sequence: TGTGCCAGCAGCCCCGGCGTTGGCGGGGGAAATGAGCAGTTCTTC. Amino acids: CASSPGVGGGNEQFF.

CDR3 sequence (DNA): TGTGCCAGCAGTTTAAATCTCTGGCAGGGGGGCGAGCAGTACTTC. This gives the protein CASSLNLWQGGEQYF. The chain links TRBV28 to TRBJ2-7; the D gene is possibly TRBD1 (7 bases). The CDR3 extends over 15 amino acids. V was pared by 2 bases and J by 6 bases, with 17 bases between. Germline V gene lookup returns CDR1 MDHEN and CDR2 SYDVKM.

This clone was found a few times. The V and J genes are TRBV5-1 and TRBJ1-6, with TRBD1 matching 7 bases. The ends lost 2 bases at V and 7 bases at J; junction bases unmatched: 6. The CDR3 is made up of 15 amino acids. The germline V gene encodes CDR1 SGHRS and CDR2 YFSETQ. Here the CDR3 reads CASSFGDSANSPLHF. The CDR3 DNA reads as TGCGCCAGCAGCTTTGGGGACAGCGCCAATTCACCCCTCCACTTT.

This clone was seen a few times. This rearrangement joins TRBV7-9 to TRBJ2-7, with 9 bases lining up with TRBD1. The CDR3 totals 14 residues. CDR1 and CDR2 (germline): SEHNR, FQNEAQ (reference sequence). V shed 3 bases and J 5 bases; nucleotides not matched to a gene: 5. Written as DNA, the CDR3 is TGTGCCAGCAGCTTCGGGACAGGGTCCGACGAGCAGTACTTC. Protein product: CASSFGTGSDEQYF.

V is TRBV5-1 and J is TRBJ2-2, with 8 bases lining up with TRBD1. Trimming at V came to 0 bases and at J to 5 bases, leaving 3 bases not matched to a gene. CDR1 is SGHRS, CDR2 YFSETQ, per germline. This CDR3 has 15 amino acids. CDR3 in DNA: TGCGCCAGCAGCTTGGACAGGGGGAGGACCGGGGAGCTGTTTTTT. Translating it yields CASSLDRGRTGELFF.

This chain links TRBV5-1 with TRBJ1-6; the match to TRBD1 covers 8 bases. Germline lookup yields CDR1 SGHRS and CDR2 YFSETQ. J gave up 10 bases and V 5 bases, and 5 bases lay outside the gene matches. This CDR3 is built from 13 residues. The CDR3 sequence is CASRTGVDSPLHF. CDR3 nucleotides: TGCGCCAGCAGGACAGGGGTGGACTCACCCCTCCACTTT.

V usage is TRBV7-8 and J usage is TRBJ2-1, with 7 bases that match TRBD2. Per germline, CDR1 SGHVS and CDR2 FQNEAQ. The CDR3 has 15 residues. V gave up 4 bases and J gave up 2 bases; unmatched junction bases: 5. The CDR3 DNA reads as TGTGCCAGCAGCTGGAGCGGGGAGGCCTACAATGAGCAGTTCTTC. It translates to CASSWSGEAYNEQFF.

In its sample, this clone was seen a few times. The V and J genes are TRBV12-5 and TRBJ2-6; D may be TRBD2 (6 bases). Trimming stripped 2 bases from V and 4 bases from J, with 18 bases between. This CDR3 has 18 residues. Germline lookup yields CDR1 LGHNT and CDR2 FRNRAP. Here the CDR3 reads CASGLNSFTSLGANVLTF. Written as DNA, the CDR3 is TGTGCTAGTGGTTTGAACTCTTTTACTAGCTTGGGGGCCAACGTCCTGACTTTC.

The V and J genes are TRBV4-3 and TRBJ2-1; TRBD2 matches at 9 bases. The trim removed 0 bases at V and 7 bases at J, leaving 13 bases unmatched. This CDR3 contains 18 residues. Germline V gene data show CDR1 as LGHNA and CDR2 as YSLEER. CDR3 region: CASSQEPSLLAGINEQFF. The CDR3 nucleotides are TGCGCCAGCAGCCAAGAACCTTCCCTGCTAGCGGGGATTAATGAGCAGTTCTTC.

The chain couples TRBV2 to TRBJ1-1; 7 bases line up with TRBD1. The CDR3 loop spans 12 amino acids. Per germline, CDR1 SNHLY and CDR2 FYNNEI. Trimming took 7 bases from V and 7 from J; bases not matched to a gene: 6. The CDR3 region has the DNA TGTGCCAGCAACGAGGGGGCGGGTGAAGCTTTCTTT. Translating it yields CASNEGAGEAFF.

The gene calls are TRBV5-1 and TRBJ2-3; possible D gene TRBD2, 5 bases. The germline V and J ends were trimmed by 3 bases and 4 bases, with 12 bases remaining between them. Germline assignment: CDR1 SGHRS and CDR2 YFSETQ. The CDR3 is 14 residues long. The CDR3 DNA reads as TGCGCCAGCAGCTCCTCAGGCGGGTCAGATACGCAGTATTTT. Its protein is CASSSSGGSDTQYF.

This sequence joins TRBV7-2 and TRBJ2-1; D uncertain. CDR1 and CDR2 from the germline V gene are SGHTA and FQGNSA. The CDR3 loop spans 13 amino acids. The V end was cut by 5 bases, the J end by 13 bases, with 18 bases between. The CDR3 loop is CASSPDTAPHQFF. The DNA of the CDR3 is TGTGCCAGCAGCCCCGACACGGCCCCGCACCAGTTCTTC.

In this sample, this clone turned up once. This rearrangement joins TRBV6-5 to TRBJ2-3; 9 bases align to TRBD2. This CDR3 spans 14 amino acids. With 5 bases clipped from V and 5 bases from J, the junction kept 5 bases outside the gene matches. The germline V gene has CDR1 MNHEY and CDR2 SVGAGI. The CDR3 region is CASSPGLAKDTQYF. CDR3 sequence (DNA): TGTGCCAGCAGTCCGGGACTAGCCAAAGATACGCAGTATTTT.

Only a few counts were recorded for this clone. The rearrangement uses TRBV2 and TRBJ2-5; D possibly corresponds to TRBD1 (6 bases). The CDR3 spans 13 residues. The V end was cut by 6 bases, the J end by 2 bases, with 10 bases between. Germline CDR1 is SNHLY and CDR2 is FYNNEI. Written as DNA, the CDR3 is TGTGCCAGCAGGAGGACAGAACAAGAGACCCAGTACTTC. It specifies CASRRTEQETQYF.

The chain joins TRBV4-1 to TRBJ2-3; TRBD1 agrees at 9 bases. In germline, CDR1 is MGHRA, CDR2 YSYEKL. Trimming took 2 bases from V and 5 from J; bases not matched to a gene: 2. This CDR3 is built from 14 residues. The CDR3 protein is CASSQTGGQDTQYF. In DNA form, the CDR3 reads TGCGCCAGCAGCCAAACAGGGGGCCAAGATACGCAGTATTTT.

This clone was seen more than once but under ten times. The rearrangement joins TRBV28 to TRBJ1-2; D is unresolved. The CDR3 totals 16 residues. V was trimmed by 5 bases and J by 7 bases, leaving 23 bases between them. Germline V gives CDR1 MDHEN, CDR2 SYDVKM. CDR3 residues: CASSRLLPGREPGYTF. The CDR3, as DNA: TGTGCCAGCAGTCGCCTTTTGCCGGGTAGGGAGCCTGGCTACACCTTC.

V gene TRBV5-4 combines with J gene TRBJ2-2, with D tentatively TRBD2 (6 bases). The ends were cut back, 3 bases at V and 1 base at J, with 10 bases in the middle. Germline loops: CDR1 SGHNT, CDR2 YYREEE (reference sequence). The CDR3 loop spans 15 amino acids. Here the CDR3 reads CASSSGTLNTGELFF. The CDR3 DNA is TGTGCCAGCAGCTCGGGGACTTTGAACACCGGGGAGCTGTTTTTT.

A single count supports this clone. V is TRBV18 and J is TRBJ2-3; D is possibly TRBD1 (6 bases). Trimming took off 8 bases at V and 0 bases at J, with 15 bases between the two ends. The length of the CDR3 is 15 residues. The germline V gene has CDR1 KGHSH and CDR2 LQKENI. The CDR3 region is CASRGQYSSTDTQYF. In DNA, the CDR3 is TGTGCCAGCCGAGGACAGTATTCTAGCACAGATACGCAGTATTTT. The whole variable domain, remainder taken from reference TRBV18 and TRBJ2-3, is NAGVMQNPRHLVRRRGQEARLRCSPMKGHSHVYWYRQLPEEGLKFMVYLQKENIIDESGMPKERFSAEFPKEGPSILRIQQVVRGDSAAYFCASRGQYSSTDTQYFGPGTRLTVL.